These 20 T cell receptor beta chains were all obtained from the same sample, sequenced in a study of T cells in Graves' hyperthyroidism and ophthalmopathy. The CDR3 regions of TCR beta were amplified from RNA transcripts. The TCR CDR3 was amplified in a first-round RT-PCR using the HTBI primer set. TCRdb re-analysed the multiplex PCR reads in MiXCR, keeping a single row per CDR3 protein. This sample has a few hundred thousand distinct CDR3 sequences, with about a sixth found just once. The sample consisted of blood. The receptors shown here come from an older woman with Graves' ophthalmopathy.

This clonotype was detected a few times. This chain connects TRBV6-2 or TRBV6-3 to TRBJ2-5; 7 bases line up with TRBD2. Per germline, CDR1 MNHEY and CDR2 SVGEGT. The V and J ends lost 0 bases and 5 bases, in that order; junction bases with no gene match: 9. This CDR3 contains 16 residues. This chain's CDR3 is CASSYSQTGGRETQYF. The CDR3 coding sequence is TGTGCCAGCAGTTACTCCCAAACGGGGGGAAGGGAGACCCAGTACTTC.

V gene TRBV24-1 combines with J gene TRBJ2-7; TRBD1 agrees at 7 bases. Germline CDR1 is KGHDR and CDR2 is SFDVKD. The CDR3 sequence is 15 residues long. After removal of 4 bases from V and 1 base from J, the junction contained 6 bases not matched to a gene. This CDR3 reads CATSERSQGSYEQYF. As DNA, the CDR3 is TGTGCCACCAGTGAGCGATCACAGGGGTCCTACGAGCAGTACTTC.

The table lists this clonotype with a few counts. The chain links TRBV7-9 to TRBJ2-5; no clear D. The CDR3 extends over 12 amino acids. V lost 7 bases and J lost 9, with 15 bases in between. Germline assignment: CDR1 SEHNR and CDR2 FQNEAQ (reference sequence). The CDR3 is CASTRIYWAQYF. The DNA for the CDR3 is TGTGCCAGCACCCGGATATATTGGGCCCAGTACTTC.

Of note for this clonotype: A read error may be the cause here, since a much bigger clone is one base away. The chain carries TRBV2 and TRBJ1-4, with D possibly being TRBD1 (6 bases). V lost 4 bases to trimming and J lost 7 bases, with 10 bases between them. The germline V gene encodes CDR1 SNHLY and CDR2 FYNNEI. The CDR3 length is 13 residues. The CDR3 coding sequence is TGTGCCAGCAGTGCCACAGGGCTTGAAAAACTGTTTTTT. Encoded protein: CASSATGLEKLFF. Supplemented by reference TRBV2 and TRBJ1-4, the full variable domain reads EPEVTQTPSHQVTQMGQEVILRCVPISNHLYFYWYRQILGQKVEFLVSFYNNEISEKSEIFDDQFSVERPDGSNFTLKIRSTKLEDSAMYFCASSATGLEKLFFGSGTQLSVL.

This clonotype was seen many times. This chain joins TRBV3-1 and TRBJ2-2; no definite D call. From germline, CDR1 is LGHDT and CDR2 YNNKEL (reference sequence). This CDR3 has 11 amino acids. The V and J ends lost 1 base and 6 bases respectively, with 0 bases between them. The CDR3: CASSQAGELFF. As DNA, the CDR3 is TGTGCCAGCAGCCAAGCCGGGGAGCTGTTTTTT.

This clonotype came up many times. The V call is TRBV12-3 or TRBV12-4, the J call TRBJ1-2, with D uncertain. Trimming took off 7 bases at V and 4 bases at J, with 16 bases between the two ends. The CDR3 consists of 14 residues. Here the CDR3 reads CASTPASVSYGYTF. CDR3 nucleotides: TGTGCCAGCACTCCTGCGTCTGTAAGCTATGGCTACACCTTC.

This clonotype was detected ten times or more. V usage is TRBV20-1 and J usage is TRBJ1-6, with D perhaps TRBD1 (5 bases). Trimming took 0 bases from V and 10 from J, leaving 10 bases between them. The germline V gene encodes CDR1 DFQATT and CDR2 SNEGSKA (reference sequence). This CDR3 comprises 13 residues. The CDR3 DNA reads as TGCAGTGCTAGAGACTTCGACAGATCACCCCTCCACTTT. Translating it yields CSARDFDRSPLHF.

The V call is TRBV20-1, the J call TRBJ1-3, with D possibly being TRBD1 (5 bases). V lost 0 bases and J 2 bases, leaving 8 bases between the germline ends. Germline CDR1 DFQATT, CDR2 SNEGSKA (reference sequence). The CDR3 is made up of 14 amino acids. CDR3 DNA sequence: TGCAGTGCTAGAGATCAAGGGGCTGGAAACACCATATATTTT. Amino acids: CSARDQGAGNTIYF.

This clonotype was seen a few times. This chain connects TRBV19 to TRBJ2-1; 12 bases match TRBD2. From germline, CDR1 is LNHDA and CDR2 SQIVND (reference sequence). The CDR3 contains 17 residues. The junction had 12 bases not matched to a gene; V was cut back by 5 bases and J by 7 bases. The CDR3 is CASSSTMTSGSLNEQFF. DNA of the CDR3: TGTGCCAGTAGTTCCACCATGACTAGCGGGAGTTTGAATGAGCAGTTCTTC. The full variable domain, with the rest looked up from reference TRBV19 and TRBJ2-1, is DGGITQSPKYLFRKEGQNVTLSCEQNLNHDAMYWYRQDPGQGLRLIYYSQIVNDFQKGDIAEGYSVSREKKESFPLTVTSAQKNPTAFYLCASSSTMTSGSLNEQFFGPGTRLTVL.

Only a few counts were recorded for this clonotype. The chain carries TRBV5-1 and TRBJ2-2; possible D gene TRBD1, 5 bases. CDR1 and CDR2 (germline): SGHRS, YFSETQ. V lost 5 bases and J lost 0, with 8 bases in between. The CDR3 loop spans 14 amino acids. The CDR3 reads CASRRQTNTGELFF. Here the CDR3 DNA reads TGCGCCAGCAGAAGACAGACGAACACCGGGGAGCTGTTTTTT.

The chain combines TRBV27 with TRBJ2-1; D is possibly TRBD2 (5 bases). Germline lookup yields CDR1 MNHEY and CDR2 SMNVEV (reference sequence). Trimming stripped 7 bases from V and 4 bases from J, with 14 bases between. The CDR3 loop spans 14 amino acids. DNA for the CDR3: TGTGCCAGCACCCAGAATGGACTTTACAATGAGCAGTTCTTC. Translation gives CASTQNGLYNEQFF.

This clonotype came up many times. The rearrangement links TRBV5-8 to TRBJ2-7; 7 bases are a match to TRBD1. Losses at the gene ends were 2 bases for V and 3 bases for J; bases not matched to a gene: 2. Germline V gene data show CDR1 as SGHTS and CDR2 as YDEGEE. CDR3 length: 13 residues. The CDR3 sequence is CASSFDRVYEQYF. Written as DNA, the CDR3 is TGTGCCAGCAGCTTCGACAGGGTCTACGAGCAGTACTTC. The whole variable domain, remainder taken from reference TRBV5-8 and TRBJ2-7, is EAGVTQSPTHLIKTRGQQATLRCSPISGHTSVYWYQQALGLGLQFLLWYDEGEERNRGNFPPRFSGRQFPNYSSELNVNALELEDSALYLCASSFDRVYEQYFGPGTRLTVT.

Comment on this clonotype: A much larger clone differs from this one at a single base, so this may be a read error. The chain joins TRBV15 to TRBJ2-1; tentatively, D is TRBD2 (6 bases). CDR1 and CDR2 (germline): LNHNV, YYDKDF (reference sequence). The CDR3 totals 15 residues. CDR3 coding DNA: TGTGCCACCCCTCTCCCTGGCGGGGCCTACAATGATCAGTTCTTC. It yields the protein CATPLPGGAYNDQFF. Full variable domain (missing parts from reference TRBV15 and TRBJ2-1): DAMVIQNPRYQVTQFGKPVTLSCSQTLNHNVMYWYQQKSSQAPKLLFHYYDKDFNNEADTPDNFQSRRPNTSFCFLDIRSPGLGDTAMYLCATPLPGGAYNDQFFGPGTRLTVL.

This clonotype was picked up many times. V gene TRBV28 combines with J gene TRBJ2-7; 11 nucleotides agree with TRBD2. V lost 3 bases to trimming and J lost 7 bases; unmatched junction nucleotides: 14. In germline, CDR1 is MDHEN, CDR2 SYDVKM. The CDR3 runs 17 residues. CDR3: CASSFLPDSGRAWEQYF. CDR3 nucleotide sequence: TGTGCCAGCAGTTTCCTCCCGGATAGCGGGAGGGCCTGGGAGCAGTACTTC. The full variable domain, rest sourced from reference TRBV28 and TRBJ2-7, is DVKVTQSSRYLVKRTGEKVFLECVQDMDHENMFWYRQDPGLGLRLIYFSYDVKMKEKGDIPEGYSVSREKKERFSLILESASTNQTSMYLCASSFLPDSGRAWEQYFGPGTRLTVT.

The chain recombines TRBV2 with TRBJ1-2; TRBD1 matches at 9 bases. CDR1 SNHLY and CDR2 FYNNEI come from the germline V gene. This CDR3 has 15 residues. Losses at the gene ends were 6 bases for V and 5 bases for J; bases not matched to a gene: 10. The CDR3 reads CASRSPGQGSYGYTF. The DNA for the CDR3 is TGTGCCAGCAGATCTCCGGGACAGGGTTCATATGGCTACACCTTC.

This clonotype was seen a few times. V and J are TRBV19 and TRBJ1-6, with TRBD1 identical over 8 bases. The germline CDR1 and CDR2 sequences are LNHDA and SQIVND (reference sequence). V lost 6 bases and J lost 9; bases outside the gene matches: 10. The CDR3 totals 15 residues. The CDR3 loop reads CASRIGQGLGSPLHF. CDR3 nucleotide sequence: TGTGCCAGTAGAATCGGACAGGGTCTTGGTTCACCCCTCCACTTT. Combining the CDR3 with reference TRBV19 and TRBJ1-6 gives the whole variable domain DGGITQSPKYLFRKEGQNVTLSCEQNLNHDAMYWYRQDPGQGLRLIYYSQIVNDFQKGDIAEGYSVSREKKESFPLTVTSAQKNPTAFYLCASRIGQGLGSPLHFGNGTRLTVT.

The table lists this clonotype with many counts. CDR3 loop: CASSLRQGGNEQFF. The CDR3 DNA follows: TGTGCCAGCAGTTTAAGACAGGGTGGCAATGAGCAGTTCTTC. V gene TRBV6-1 combines with J gene TRBJ2-1, with 7 bases lining up with TRBD1. The V gene end was trimmed by 5 bases and the J gene end by 6 bases; junction bases not matched to a gene: 7. Germline V gives CDR1 MNHNS, CDR2 SASEGT. CDR3 size: 14 residues.

In its sample, this clonotype was seen many times. V usage is TRBV7-2 and J usage is TRBJ2-7, with TRBD1 matching over 8 bases. CDR3 size: 15 residues. Germline lookup yields CDR1 SGHTA and CDR2 FQGNSA. Trimming cost V 5 bases and J 1 base; bases outside gene matches: 7. CDR3 protein: CASSRDRSSSYEQYF. CDR3 in DNA: TGTGCCAGCAGCCGGGACAGGTCTTCTTCCTACGAGCAGTACTTC.

In its sample, this clonotype was seen a few times. The chain recombines TRBV9 with TRBJ1-4; D gene unclear. The ends were cut back, 0 bases at V and 6 bases at J, with 3 bases in the middle. This CDR3 has 12 amino acids. Germline lookup yields CDR1 SGDLS and CDR2 YYNGEE. For the CDR3, the DNA is TGTGCCAGCAGCGTAGGCGATGAAAAACTGTTTTTT. Translated: CASSVGDEKLFF. Full variable domain (outside the CDR3, taken from reference TRBV9 and TRBJ1-4): DSGVTQTPKHLITATGQRVTLRCSPRSGDLSVYWYQQSLDQGLQFLIQYYNGEERAKGNILERFSAQQFPDLHSELNLSSLELGDSALYFCASSVGDEKLFFGSGTQLSVL.

This chain uses TRBV29-1 with TRBJ2-2; D may match TRBD1 or TRBD2 (5 bases each). V lost 0 bases, J lost 5 bases, and 13 bases lay in between. CDR3 size: 15 residues. Germline loops: CDR1 SQVTM, CDR2 ANQGSEA. CDR3 loop: CSVEEGEGRTGELFF. Written as DNA, the CDR3 is TGCAGCGTTGAAGAGGGGGAAGGGCGAACCGGGGAGCTGTTTTTT.